A single sample gave rise to the 27 T cell receptor beta chains below, sequenced in a study of T cells expressing NK-cell markers. TCRdb re-called the 5' RACE reads; one entry per CDR3 protein, DNA not given. The sample includes under 200,000 distinct CDR3 sequences. Material: blood T cells: a sorted CD56 or NKG2C T cell subset, CD4+ or CD8+ T cells, or bulk PBMC T cells (not recorded which). The receptors come from a woman aged 18-70 years in good health.

The chain combines TRBV20-1 with TRBJ2-7. The CDR3 extends over 14 amino acids. The germline V gene encodes CDR1 DFQATT and CDR2 SNEGSKA (reference sequence). The CDR3 loop is CSARGGGGSYEQYF.

The chain uses TRBV27 and TRBJ2-3; TCRdb indicates TRBD2, and absent DNA this call remains unverified. CDR1 and CDR2 from the germline V gene are MNHEY and SMNVEV (reference sequence). The CDR3 length is 18 residues. The CDR3 here is CASSRLAGAYLGTDTQYF.

The chain combines TRBV5-1 with TRBJ2-1; TCRdb names TRBD1, which stays unverified in the absence of DNA. The CDR3 contains 18 residues. The germline V gene encodes CDR1 SGHRS and CDR2 YFSETQ. CDR3 amino acids: CASSFYRPPGSPRGEQFF.

The chain combines TRBV5-1 with TRBJ2-1; TCRdb outputs TRBD1, but without DNA this stays unchecked. The CDR3 extends over 15 amino acids. CDR1 SGHRS and CDR2 YFSETQ come from the germline V gene. The chain's CDR3 is CASSSGQGARDEQFF.

The chain recombines TRBV29-1 with TRBJ2-1. Germline-derived CDR1 and CDR2 are SQVTM and ANQGSEA. The CDR3 spans 15 residues. The chain's CDR3 is CSVEVGVKTSSGQFF.

The CDR3 here is CASSYSGPQHF. V usage is TRBV12-3 or TRBV12-4 and J usage is TRBJ1-5. This CDR3 contains 11 residues.

This CDR3 is CASSLVQSANYGYTF. The chain joins TRBV28 to TRBJ1-2. CDR1 MDHEN and CDR2 SYDVKM come from the germline V gene. CDR3 size: 15 residues.

The genes are TRBV24-1 and TRBJ1-2. Germline V CDR1 and CDR2: KGHDR, SFDVKD. The CDR3 contains 17 residues. The CDR3 spells CATSAGGESVRGNGYTF.

V gene TRBV6-4 combines with J gene TRBJ2-3; TCRdb indicates TRBD1, and absent DNA this call remains unverified. CDR1 and CDR2 from the germline V gene are MRHNA and SNTAGT. The CDR3 extends over 14 amino acids. The CDR3: CASSERGRRDTQYF.

The genes are TRBV24-1 and TRBJ2-5; TCRdb's D call, TRBD2, is unchecked because there is no DNA. The CDR3 covers 13 residues. Germline V lookup: CDR1 KGHDR, CDR2 SFDVKD. The CDR3 loop is CATSSGGLETQYF.

The chain links TRBV20-1 to TRBJ2-1; TCRdb's D call, TRBD1, is unchecked because there is no DNA. Germline-derived CDR1 and CDR2 are DFQATT and SNEGSKA (reference sequence). The CDR3 length is 14 residues. The CDR3: CSAISGVIFNEQFF.

The chain has TRBV12-3 or TRBV12-4 and TRBJ2-3; the TRBD2 assignment by TCRdb is unverifiable without DNA. This CDR3 contains 15 residues. The CDR3: CASSLGLASTDTQYF.

The chain recombines TRBV24-1 with TRBJ2-3; TCRdb outputs TRBD1, but without DNA this stays unchecked. Germline V gene sequence: CDR1 KGHDR, CDR2 SFDVKD. This CDR3 has 18 residues. The CDR3 reads CATSDLGSTGIGTDTQYF.

The J gene is TRBJ2-1, the V gene TRBV20-1; as DNA is missing, the TRBD2 call by TCRdb cannot be tested. The germline V gene encodes CDR1 DFQATT and CDR2 SNEGSKA (reference sequence). CDR3 length equals 16 residues. CDR3 residues: CSARDWGSSGHNEQFF.

The chain recombines TRBV20-1 with TRBJ2-1; TCRdb lists TRBD2, though no DNA is available to test this call. The CDR3 totals 16 residues. Germline V gene lookup returns CDR1 DFQATT and CDR2 SNEGSKA (reference sequence). The CDR3 sequence: CSAPLDGRGGYNEQFF.

The rearrangement joins TRBV2 to TRBJ2-5. Germline V lookup: CDR1 SNHLY, CDR2 FYNNEI. The CDR3 consists of 12 residues. CDR3 residues: CASGGPQETQYF.

The V gene is TRBV4-1, the J gene TRBJ1-3; with no DNA, the TCRdb D assignment of TRBD1 cannot be verified. Germline V gene lookup returns CDR1 MGHRA and CDR2 YSYEKL. There are 14 residues in the CDR3. CDR3 protein: CASSSPGQGNTIYF.

The chain links TRBV29-1 to TRBJ2-1; checking the TCRdb D call of TRBD2 is not possible without DNA. Germline V gene data show CDR1 as SQVTM and CDR2 as ANQGSEA. The CDR3 contains 16 residues. The CDR3 is CSVEDPLAETDDEQFF.

The genes are TRBV12-3 or TRBV12-4 and TRBJ2-7; TCRdb indicates TRBD2, and absent DNA this call remains unverified. The CDR3 loop spans 15 amino acids. CDR3 residues: CASSRTSGRKIQQYF.

The chain joins TRBV5-6 to TRBJ2-5; checking the TCRdb D call of TRBD2 is not possible without DNA. The CDR3 loop spans 13 amino acids. Germline V CDR1 and CDR2: SGHDT, YYEEEE. CDR3 region: CASSFRLAETQYF. Full variable domain (remainder filled in from reference TRBV5-6 and TRBJ2-5): DAGVTQSPTHLIKTRGQQVTLRCSPKSGHDTVSWYQQALGQGPQFIFQYYEEEERQRGNFPDRFSGHQFPNYSSELNVNALLLGDSALYLCASSFRLAETQYFGPGTRLLVL.

This chain's CDR3 is CASSEYRGLTEAFF. This chain connects TRBV25-1 to TRBJ1-1; TCRdb lists TRBD1, though no DNA is available to test this call. The CDR3 length is 14 residues. Germline CDR1 and CDR2: MGHDK and SYGVNS.

The J gene is TRBJ2-1, the V gene TRBV3-1. The CDR3 has 13 amino acids. Germline lookup yields CDR1 LGHDT and CDR2 YNNKEL (reference sequence). This CDR3 reads CASSPDLGGEQFF.

The V call is TRBV29-1, the J call TRBJ1-1. The CDR3 loop spans 12 amino acids. Germline CDR1 is SQVTM and CDR2 is ANQGSEA. The CDR3 reads CSAQTAGTEAFF.

The V and J genes are TRBV20-1 and TRBJ1-6. Germline V gene sequence: CDR1 DFQATT, CDR2 SNEGSKA (reference sequence). The CDR3 runs 13 residues. The CDR3 here is CSASEGLDSPLHF.

The chain couples TRBV28 to TRBJ2-1. CDR1 and CDR2 from the germline V gene are MDHEN and SYDVKM. The CDR3 spans 15 residues. CDR3 sequence: CASSPLGGSYNEQFF.

The chain carries TRBV28 and TRBJ2-1; the TCRdb call, TRBD2, lacks DNA for checking. CDR3 length: 15 amino acids. Germline lookup yields CDR1 MDHEN and CDR2 SYDVKM. CDR3 protein: CASSLITSGSDEQFF.

V is TRBV29-1 and J is TRBJ1-1. The CDR3 runs 11 residues. The germline gives CDR1 SQVTM, CDR2 ANQGSEA. CDR3 protein: CSVERAGRAFF. Together with reference TRBV29-1 and TRBJ1-1, the CDR3 gives the full variable domain: SAVISQKPSRDICQRGTSLTIQCQVDSQVTMMFWYRQQPGQSLTLIATANQGSEATYESGFVIDKFPISRPNLTFSTLTVSNMSPEDSSIYLCSVERAGRAFFGQGTRLTVV.